The 18 T cell receptor beta chains presented below share a single source sample, sequenced in a study of human T cells and chemical hapten exposure. TCRdb ran MiXCR on the RACE reads and lists one entry per CDR3 protein. The sample has about 140,000 distinct CDR3 sequences; approximately 10% are singletons. Sample time point: patch test 2, 6 weeks after DPC sensitization. Treatment meaning: therapeutic diphenylcyclopropenone sensitization with weekly scalp DPC. The starting material was whole blood, obtained in connection with sensitization to the hapten diphenylcyclopropenone (DPC). These receptors were obtained from a woman aged 50 to 60 with alopecia areata. Some clones in this sample may be carry-over from other donors' samples.

This clonotype was detected a few times. The J gene is TRBJ1-1, the V gene TRBV20-1; no firm D call. The CDR3 is 14 residues long. V lost 1 base, J lost 0 bases, and 9 bases lay in between. Per the germline V gene, CDR1 is DFQATT and CDR2 is SNEGSKA (reference sequence). This chain's CDR3 is CSARVASLNTEAFF. The CDR3 nucleotides are TGCAGTGCTAGAGTGGCCAGTTTGAACACTGAAGCTTTCTTT.

The gene calls are TRBV27 and TRBJ2-3, with TRBD1 as a possible D gene (5 bases). V was clipped by 7 bases and J by 3 bases, with 20 bases between them. CDR3 size: 16 residues. Germline loops: CDR1 MNHEY, CDR2 SMNVEV (reference sequence). The CDR3 DNA sequence: TGTGCCAGCAAACCCAGGGCAGGCCTTTTAACAGATACGCAGTATTTT. This encodes CASKPRAGLLTDTQYF.

This sequence joins TRBV5-1 and TRBJ1-1; D is perhaps TRBD1 (5 bases). The V end lost 0 bases, the J end lost 1 base, and 10 bases lay between the germline ends. CDR1 and CDR2 (germline): SGHRS, YFSETQ. The CDR3 sequence is 15 residues long. CDR3: CASSLEGARNTEAFF. The CDR3 DNA sequence: TGCGCCAGCAGCTTGGAAGGGGCCCGGAACACTGAAGCTTTCTTT.

This clonotype was counted between two and nine times. This sequence joins TRBV7-3 and TRBJ2-4, with TRBD2 matching over 8 bases. Germline V gene data show CDR1 as SGHTA and CDR2 as FQGTGA. The length of the CDR3 is 19 residues. The trim removed 5 bases at V and 1 base at J, leaving 16 bases unmatched. The CDR3 DNA reads TGTGCCAGCAGCCCCGGACTAGCATACAACCTGGGGGCCAAAAACATTCAGTACTTC. It yields the protein CASSPGLAYNLGAKNIQYF.

This clonotype has a count of ten or more. This rearrangement joins TRBV7-9 to TRBJ2-3, with D hard to call. The CDR3 has 12 residues. Germline V gene sequence: CDR1 SEHNR, CDR2 FQNEAQ (reference sequence). Trimming cost V 5 bases and J 7 bases, with 10 bases left between them. The CDR3 nucleotides read TGTGCCAGCAGCCACACCCTGAATACGCAGTATTTT. This codes for CASSHTLNTQYF.

This clonotype was seen more than once but under ten times. The V and J genes are TRBV6-5 and TRBJ2-1; D might be TRBD2 (5 bases). V was pared by 5 bases and J by 6 bases, with 20 bases between. The CDR3 length is 16 residues. The germline gives CDR1 MNHEY, CDR2 SVGAGI. CDR3 nucleotide sequence: TGTGCCAGCAGTGGGGAGACTACCACTTCGAGCAATGAGCAGTTCTTC. It specifies CASSGETTTSSNEQFF.

The rearrangement joins TRBV5-4 to TRBJ1-1; D remains unclear. The CDR3 is 15 amino acids. CDR1 and CDR2 (germline): SGHNT, YYREEE (reference sequence). Between the trimmed V and J ends, which lost 5 bases and 4 bases, there was a span of 18 bases. CDR3 DNA: TGTGCCAGCAGGCTCGTTAAAGGCACGGGCACTGAAGCTTTCTTT. This translates into CASRLVKGTGTEAFF.

The genes are TRBV7-8 and TRBJ2-3; no reliable D call. The CDR3 length is 15 residues. Trimming cost V 4 bases and J 2 bases, with 13 bases left between them. Germline V gene lookup returns CDR1 SGHVS and CDR2 FQNEAQ. In DNA form, the CDR3 reads TGTGCCAGCAGCTCAGCCAGGAGAAACACAGATACGCAGTATTTT. It is translated as CASSSARRNTDTQYF.

At least ten counts were recorded for this clonotype. The gene calls are TRBV29-1 and TRBJ2-2; either TRBD1 or TRBD2 may supply D (5 bases each). V dropped 7 bases and J dropped 2 bases, with 14 bases sitting between them. Germline V gene lookup returns CDR1 SQVTM and CDR2 ANQGSEA. The length of the CDR3 is 14 residues. CDR3 sequence: CSASFGTNTGELFF. The CDR3 DNA reads as TGCAGCGCGTCGTTCGGGACCAACACCGGGGAGCTGTTTTTT.

This sequence joins TRBV5-5 and TRBJ1-5; 7 bases line up with TRBD1. Losses at the gene ends were 3 bases for V and 2 bases for J; bases not matched to a gene: 5. The CDR3 runs 15 residues. The germline V gene has CDR1 SGHKS and CDR2 YYEKEE (reference sequence). CDR3 residues: CASSSGGKRNQPQHF. Written as DNA, the CDR3 is TGTGCCAGCAGCTCAGGGGGTAAGCGCAATCAGCCCCAGCATTTT.

This clonotype occurred a few times. The rearrangement joins TRBV5-4 to TRBJ2-4; 7 bases align to TRBD1. The CDR3 runs 13 residues. From germline, CDR1 is SGHNT and CDR2 YYREEE (reference sequence). The V gene end was trimmed by 3 bases and the J gene end by 13 bases; junction bases not matched to a gene: 10. In DNA, the CDR3 is TGTGCCAGCAGCTCCCCCCCGGACAGGCTCCAGTACTTC. Translating gives CASSSPPDRLQYF.

This clonotype was detected ten times or more. V gene TRBV7-6 combines with J gene TRBJ1-3; 7 bases map to TRBD1. V lost 5 bases, J lost 1 base, and 8 bases stayed unmatched. CDR3 length: 16 residues. Per the germline V gene, CDR1 is SGHVS and CDR2 is FNYEAQ. CDR3 coding DNA: TGTGCCAGCAGCCCCCGGGACAGTCGATCTGGAAACACCATATATTTT. This encodes CASSPRDSRSGNTIYF.

The sample holds a few counts of this clonotype. The CDR3 region has the DNA TGCAGTGCTAGAGAGAAGATGACGGGACTAAGGAGGGAGACCCAGTACTTC. This encodes CSAREKMTGLRRETQYF. The chain uses TRBV20-1 and TRBJ2-5; 7 bases line up with TRBD2. Germline CDR1 DFQATT, CDR2 SNEGSKA (reference sequence). With V trimmed by 0 bases and J by 5 bases, 15 bases remained unmatched. The CDR3 contains 17 residues.

This clonotype was picked up many times. The CDR3 sequence is CASSFRGRPPFPYEQYF. The CDR3 DNA follows: TGTGCCAGCAGCTTTCGGGGCAGGCCACCGTTTCCCTACGAGCAGTACTTC. The rearrangement uses TRBV7-9 and TRBJ2-7; the D call may be TRBD1 or TRBD2 (5 bases each). With 3 bases removed from V and 2 bases from J, the gap between germline ends came to 20 bases. This CDR3 spans 17 amino acids. In germline, CDR1 is SEHNR, CDR2 FQNEAQ (reference sequence).

A word on this clonotype: A junction boundary mismatches the germline segment, possibly from a read error. The chain carries TRBV10-3 and TRBJ2-7, with 8 bases that match TRBD1. This CDR3 is built from 15 residues. Germline lookup yields CDR1 ENHRY and CDR2 SYGVKD. The CDR3 protein is CAISDSTGASYEQDF. The CDR3 bases are TGTGCCATCAGTGACTCGACAGGGGCCTCCTACGAGCAGGACTTC.

The chain employs TRBV29-1 and TRBJ2-5, with D possibly called TRBD1 or TRBD2 (5 bases each). Between the trimmed V and J ends, which lost 3 bases and 5 bases, there was a span of 10 bases. Germline assignment: CDR1 SQVTM and CDR2 ANQGSEA. The CDR3 is 12 amino acids. The CDR3 sequence: CSVERGRETQYF. CDR3 bases: TGCAGCGTTGAGAGGGGCCGGGAGACCCAGTACTTC.

The gene calls are TRBV4-3 and TRBJ1-5; TRBD1 aligns across 7 bases. The junction had 10 bases not matched to a gene; V was cut back by 1 base and J by 4 bases. The CDR3 extends over 17 amino acids. Germline values: CDR1 LGHNA, CDR2 YSLEER. CDR3 DNA: TGCGCCAGCAGCCAAGGTCCAGGGGGGGGTGGAAATCAGCCCCAGCATTTT. Translating it yields CASSQGPGGGGNQPQHF.

This clonotype turned up a few times. This chain links TRBV23-1 with TRBJ2-3; TRBD2 aligns across 11 bases. TRBV23-1 has ORF status, its function being uncertain. V lost 1 base to trimming and J lost 1 base; unmatched junction nucleotides: 10. This CDR3 spans 19 amino acids. This CDR3 reads CASSQYSLAGGLCTDTQYF. The CDR3 nucleotides read TGCGCCAGCAGTCAATACTCCCTAGCGGGAGGCCTCTGCACAGATACGCAGTATTTT.